The sequence of this T cell receptor (beta chain) was determined in a study of CD4 T cells in relation to SARS-CoV-2 and coronaviruses. The unexposed donors gave CD4+ T cells in about 2010-2019, prior to COVID-19. In this sample, this clone turned up once. Clones were sequenced by immunoSEQ multiplex PCR, and TCRdb holds only the in-frame ones, with some missing. This table has some 65,000 clones, 75% to 90% appearing once. Sequences were obtained from memory CD4+ T cells from PBMCs. The sequence derives from a human donor in good health.

CDR3 DNA: TGTGCCATCAGTGATTTAACGGGCTCCTACGAGCAGTACTTC. This codes for CAISDLTGSYEQYF. The rearrangement joins TRBV10-3 to TRBJ2-7; no reliable D call. Per germline, CDR1 ENHRY and CDR2 SYGVKD. The CDR3 sequence is 14 residues long. V was clipped by 3 bases and J by 0 bases, with 9 bases between them.